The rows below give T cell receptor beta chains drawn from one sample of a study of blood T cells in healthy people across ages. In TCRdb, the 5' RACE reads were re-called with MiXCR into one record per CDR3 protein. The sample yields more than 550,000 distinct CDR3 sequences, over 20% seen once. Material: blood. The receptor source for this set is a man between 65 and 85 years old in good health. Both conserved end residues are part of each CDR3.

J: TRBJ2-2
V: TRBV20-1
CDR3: CSAPLLELANTGELFF

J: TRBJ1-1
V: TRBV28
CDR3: CASSGPLWEAFF

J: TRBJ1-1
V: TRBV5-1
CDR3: CASSWGAETYTEAFF

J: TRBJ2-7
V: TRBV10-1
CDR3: CASSEFSGTVPSYEQYF

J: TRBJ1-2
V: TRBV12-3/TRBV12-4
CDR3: CASQNWGAWGYTF

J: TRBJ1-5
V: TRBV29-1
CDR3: CSVAPRRCNQPQHF

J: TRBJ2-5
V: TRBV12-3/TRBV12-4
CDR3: CASIPPGALETQYF

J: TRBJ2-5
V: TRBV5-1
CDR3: CASSLSGGSHQETQYF

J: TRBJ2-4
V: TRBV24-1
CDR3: CATSGANKNIQYF

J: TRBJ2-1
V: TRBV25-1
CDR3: CATASSVSYNEQFF

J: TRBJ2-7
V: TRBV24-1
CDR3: CATSDSPVTYEQYF

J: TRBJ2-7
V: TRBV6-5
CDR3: CASSRLAEVGEQYF

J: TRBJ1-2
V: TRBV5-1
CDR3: CASSQTGAYGYTF

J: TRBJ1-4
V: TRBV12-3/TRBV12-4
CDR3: CASSLGRVGTNEKLFF

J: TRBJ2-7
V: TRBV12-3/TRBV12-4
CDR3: CASTIRGVGGEQYF

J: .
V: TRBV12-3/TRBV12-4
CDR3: CASSLDLARGYEQYF

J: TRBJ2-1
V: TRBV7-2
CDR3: CASSKGGTRGPHNEQFF

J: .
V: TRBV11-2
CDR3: CASSLGPLSEEQFF

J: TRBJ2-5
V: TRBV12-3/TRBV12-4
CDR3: CASSLGRRGGFFF

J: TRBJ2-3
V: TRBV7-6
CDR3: CASSYRTAADTQYF

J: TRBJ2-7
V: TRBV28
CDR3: CASSLTGAAYEQYF

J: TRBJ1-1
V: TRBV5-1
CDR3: CASSFGLKLTEAFF

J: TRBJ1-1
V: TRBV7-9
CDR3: CASTLVRRRWTEAFF

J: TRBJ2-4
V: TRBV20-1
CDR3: CSASAGPNIQYF